One sample yielded the 14 T cell receptor beta chains listed below, sequenced in a study of blood T cell repertoires in COVID-19. Assay: immunoSEQ multiplex PCR; the TCRdb copy retains only in-frame clones and omits some. This table has some 40,000 clones, about 80% appearing once. Source material: peripheral blood. These receptors all come from a man in his forties or fifties with active or convalescent COVID-19.

V usage is TRBV4-2 and J usage is TRBJ1-1; D gene ambiguous. This CDR3 comprises 19 residues. CDR1 is LGHNA, CDR2 YNFKEQ, per germline. Trimming removed 0 bases from V and 0 bases from J, with 20 bases in between. The CDR3 loop reads CASSQDIQASGRVNTEAFF. Written as DNA, the CDR3 is TGTGCCAGCAGCCAAGATATCCAGGCCTCGGGGAGGGTGAACACTGAAGCTTTCTTT.

This rearrangement joins TRBV14 to TRBJ1-6; 7 bases are shared with TRBD1. Germline CDR1 SGHDN, CDR2 FVKESK. The CDR3 has 17 amino acids. V shed 1 base, J shed 5 bases, and the junction held 8 bases outside the gene matches. Written as DNA, the CDR3 is TGTGCCAGCAGCCAAGGGTCAGGGGGAGGAAATAATTCACCCCTCCACTTT. It specifies CASSQGSGGGNNSPLHF.

This clone was detected once. The V call is TRBV11-1, the J call TRBJ2-2; D gene uncertain. Germline CDR1 reads SGHAT; CDR2 reads FQDESV (reference sequence). The V end was cut by 1 base, the J end by 4 bases, with 4 bases between. This CDR3 is 13 amino acids long. CDR3 sequence reads: CASSLGSTGELFF. CDR3 coding DNA: TGTGCCAGCAGCTTAGGTAGCACCGGGGAGCTGTTTTTT.

The chain is built from TRBV25-1 and TRBJ2-3, with TRBD2 as a possible D gene (6 bases). Germline CDR1 MGHDK, CDR2 SYGVNS. This CDR3 spans 15 amino acids. V lost 1 base and J 1 base, leaving 9 bases between the germline ends. CDR3 in DNA: TGTGCCAGCAGTGAATTCGCGGGACGCACAGATACGCAGTATTTT. It encodes CASSEFAGRTDTQYF. The full variable domain, its missing parts supplied by reference TRBV25-1 and TRBJ2-3, is EADIYQTPRYLVIGTGKKITLECSQTMGHDKMYWYQQDPGMELHLIHYSYGVNSTEKGDLSSESTVSRIRTEHFPLTLESARPSHTSQYLCASSEFAGRTDTQYFGPGTRLTVL.

A few counts support this clone. The chain joins TRBV10-1 to TRBJ2-1, with 7 bases identical to TRBD2. Unmatched junction bases numbered 11, after V lost 8 bases and J lost 7 bases. CDR3 length: 14 residues. From germline, CDR1 is WNHNN and CDR2 SYGVQD (reference sequence). The CDR3 reads CASGPGGSGNEQFF. The CDR3 DNA follows: TGCGCCAGCGGCCCCGGGGGGAGCGGTAATGAGCAGTTCTTC.

The J gene is TRBJ2-1, the V gene TRBV18; 7 bases agree with TRBD2. This CDR3 spans 14 amino acids. Trimming took 2 bases from V and 9 from J; bases not matched to a gene: 7. The V gene's germline CDR1 is KGHSH and CDR2 LQKENI. The CDR3 DNA sequence: TGTGCCAGCTCACCAGCGGGGGTGAATAGTGAGCAGTTCTTC. Its translation: CASSPAGVNSEQFF.

The rearrangement joins TRBV7-2 to TRBJ2-1, with TRBD2 matching 9 bases. This CDR3 region has 16 residues. V was pared by 2 bases and J by 8 bases, with 10 bases of the junction left unmatched. From germline, CDR1 is SGHTA and CDR2 FQGNSA. CDR3 protein: CASSLFHGGGAYEQFF. DNA for the CDR3: TGTGCCAGCAGCTTATTCCATGGCGGGGGGGCGTATGAGCAGTTCTTC.

V gene TRBV4-1 combines with J gene TRBJ1-5; D gene uncertain. The germline CDR1 and CDR2 sequences are MGHRA and YSYEKL. V lost 2 bases and J 2 bases, leaving 10 bases between the germline ends. The length of the CDR3 is 15 residues. Here the CDR3 reads CASSQLGLGNQPQHF. For the CDR3, the DNA is TGCGCCAGCAGCCAACTAGGTTTGGGCAATCAGCCCCAGCATTTT.

The genes are TRBV19 and TRBJ2-7, with 9 bases identical to TRBD1. Germline values: CDR1 LNHDA, CDR2 SQIVND (reference sequence). The CDR3 totals 17 residues. V shed 5 bases and J 3 bases; nucleotides not matched to a gene: 14. CDR3 region: CASSPYTGTGYIYEQYF. CDR3 DNA: TGTGCCAGTAGTCCCTATACCGGGACAGGGTACATCTACGAGCAGTACTTC.

The rearrangement joins TRBV15 to TRBJ2-7, with 10 nucleotides matching TRBD1. CDR3 length equals 14 residues. The germline gives CDR1 LNHNV, CDR2 YYDKDF (reference sequence). The J segment lost 3 bases and the V segment lost 1 base, leaving 0 bases of the junction unmatched. In DNA form, the CDR3 reads TGTGCCACCAGCAGAGGGACAGGGGGCTACGAGCAGTACTTC. Encoded protein: CATSRGTGGYEQYF.

This clone was seen once. This chain connects TRBV24-1 to TRBJ1-2, with TRBD1 as a possible D gene (6 bases). Looked up from germline, CDR1 is KGHDR and CDR2 is SFDVKD. V was shortened by 3 bases and J by 7 bases, with 17 bases between the two germline ends. There are 15 residues in the CDR3. The CDR3 sequence is CATSDGGRGSSGYTF. DNA of the CDR3: TGTGCCACCAGTGATGGGGGCAGGGGCTCGAGTGGCTACACCTTC.

This clone is a singleton in its sample. The V and J genes are TRBV11-2 and TRBJ2-5; the match to TRBD2 covers 11 bases. Trimming at V came to 6 bases and at J to 4 bases, leaving 7 bases not matched to a gene. Germline CDR1 reads SGHAT; CDR2 reads FQNNGV. This CDR3 region has 15 residues. The DNA of the CDR3 is TGTGCCAGCAGTTCCTTAGCGGGGGGGATAGAGACCCAGTACTTC. This translates into CASSSLAGGIETQYF.

This rearrangement joins TRBV5-6 to TRBJ1-2, with D maybe TRBD1 (6 bases). Germline CDR1 and CDR2: SGHDT and YYEEEE. The CDR3 has 15 residues. Trimming shortened V by 4 bases and J by 1 base, and 14 bases separated the two germline ends. CDR3 protein: CASSLIGQLNYGYTF. The CDR3, as DNA: TGTGCCAGCAGCCTGATAGGACAGCTTAACTATGGCTACACCTTC.

J is TRBJ2-1 and V is TRBV10-1, with D possibly TRBD2 on 5 matching bases. Trimming removed 0 bases at V and 6 bases at J, with 6 bases between. CDR3 size: 13 residues. Germline lookup yields CDR1 WNHNN and CDR2 SYGVQD (reference sequence). The CDR3 reads CASSESDSNEQFF. The CDR3 nucleotides are TGCGCCAGCAGTGAGTCGGACTCCAATGAGCAGTTCTTC.